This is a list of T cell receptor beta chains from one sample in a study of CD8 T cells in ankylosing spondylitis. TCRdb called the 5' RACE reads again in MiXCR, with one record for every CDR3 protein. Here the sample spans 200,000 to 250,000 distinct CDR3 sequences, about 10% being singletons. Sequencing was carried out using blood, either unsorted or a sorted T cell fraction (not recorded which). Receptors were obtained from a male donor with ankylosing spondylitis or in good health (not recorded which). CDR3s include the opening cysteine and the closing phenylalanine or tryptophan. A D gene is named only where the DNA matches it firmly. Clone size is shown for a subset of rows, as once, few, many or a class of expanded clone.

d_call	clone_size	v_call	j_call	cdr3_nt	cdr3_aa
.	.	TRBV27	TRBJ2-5	TGTGCCAGCAGTTTAACCCGGGATTCTGAGACCCAGTACTTC	CASSLTRDSETQYF
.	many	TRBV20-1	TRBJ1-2	TGCAGTGCTAGATTGGACTTTGGTGGCTACACCTTC	CSARLDFGGYTF
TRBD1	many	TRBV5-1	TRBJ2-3	TGCGCCAGCAGCTTAGGACAGGGTATCACAGATACGCAGTATTTT	CASSLGQGITDTQYF
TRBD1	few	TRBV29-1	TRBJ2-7	TGCAGCGTCCTGACAGGGGGTGGCGACGAGCAGTACTTC	CSVLTGGGDEQYF
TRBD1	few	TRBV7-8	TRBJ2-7	TGTGCCAGCAGTTCCGGGACAGGGGAGGCTTACGAGCAGTACTTC	CASSSGTGEAYEQYF
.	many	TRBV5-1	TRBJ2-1	TGCGCCAGCAGTCCTACAGGGGACTATGAGCAGTTCTTC	CASSPTGDYEQFF
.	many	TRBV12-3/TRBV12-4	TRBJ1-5	TGTGCCAGCCGCGGTGGGAGGGTTAGCAATCAGCCCCAGCATTTT	CASRGGRVSNQPQHF
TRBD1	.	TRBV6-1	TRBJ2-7	TGTGCCAGCAGAATAGGACCGGGACAGTTCTACGAGCAGTACTTC	CASRIGPGQFYEQYF
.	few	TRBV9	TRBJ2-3	TGTGCCAGCAGCGTAGGACCCCCCTTGGGCGGCACAGATACGCAGTATTTT	CASSVGPPLGGTDTQYF
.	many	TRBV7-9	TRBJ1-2	TGTGCCAGCAGCTTAACCCTCGCAGACAACTATGGCTACACCTTC	CASSLTLADNYGYTF
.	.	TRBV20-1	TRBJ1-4	TGCAGTGCTCCGGGGGATTCAGAACCAGAAAAACTGTTTTTT	CSAPGDSEPEKLFF
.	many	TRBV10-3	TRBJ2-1	TGTGCCATCAGCTTGGACACGGCGACCTACAATGAGCAGTTCTTC	CAISLDTATYNEQFF
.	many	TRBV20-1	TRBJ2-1	TGCAGTGCTAGAGCTGGCGATGAGCAGTTCTTC	CSARAGDEQFF
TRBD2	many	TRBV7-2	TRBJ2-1	TGTGCCAGCAGCCAGGGACTACTTCTTTACAATGAGCAGTTCTTC	CASSQGLLLYNEQFF
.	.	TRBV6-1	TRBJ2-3	TGTGCCAGCAGAGAGGATCCAGGGTCCACAGATACGCAGTATTTT	CASREDPGSTDTQYF
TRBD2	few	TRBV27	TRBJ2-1	TGTGCCAGCAGTCCCAAACTAGCGGGGGTCTTCGACAATGAGCAGTTCTTC	CASSPKLAGVFDNEQFF
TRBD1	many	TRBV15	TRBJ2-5	TGTGCCACCAACTTGGACAGGGCAAGCGAGACCCAGTACTTC	CATNLDRASETQYF